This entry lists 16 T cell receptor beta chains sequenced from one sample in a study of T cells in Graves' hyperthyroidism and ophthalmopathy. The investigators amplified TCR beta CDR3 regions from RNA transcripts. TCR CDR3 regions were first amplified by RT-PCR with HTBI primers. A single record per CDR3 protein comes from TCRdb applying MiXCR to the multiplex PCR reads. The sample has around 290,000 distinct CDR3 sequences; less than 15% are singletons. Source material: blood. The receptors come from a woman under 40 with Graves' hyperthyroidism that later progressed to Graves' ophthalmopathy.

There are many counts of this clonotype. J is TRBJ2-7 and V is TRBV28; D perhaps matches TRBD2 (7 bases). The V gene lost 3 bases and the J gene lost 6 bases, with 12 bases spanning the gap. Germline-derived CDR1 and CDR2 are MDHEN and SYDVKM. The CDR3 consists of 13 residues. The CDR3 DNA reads TGTGCCAGCAGTTTGGGGGGGGGCCTCGAGCAGTACTTC. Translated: CASSLGGGLEQYF.

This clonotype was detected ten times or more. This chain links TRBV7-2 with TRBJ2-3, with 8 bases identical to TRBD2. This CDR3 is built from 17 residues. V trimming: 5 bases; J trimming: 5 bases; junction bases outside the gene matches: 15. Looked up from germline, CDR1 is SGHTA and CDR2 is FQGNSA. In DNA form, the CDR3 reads TGTGCCAGCAGCGACGGGGGGGCAGGGGCCCGCGGAGATACGCAGTATTTT. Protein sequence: CASSDGGAGARGDTQYF.

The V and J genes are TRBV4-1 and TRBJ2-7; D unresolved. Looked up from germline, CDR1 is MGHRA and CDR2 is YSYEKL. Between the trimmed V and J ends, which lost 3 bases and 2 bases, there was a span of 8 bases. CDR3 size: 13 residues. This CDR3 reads CASSHPLTYEQYF. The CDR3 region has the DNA TGCGCCAGCAGCCACCCATTAACCTACGAGCAGTACTTC.

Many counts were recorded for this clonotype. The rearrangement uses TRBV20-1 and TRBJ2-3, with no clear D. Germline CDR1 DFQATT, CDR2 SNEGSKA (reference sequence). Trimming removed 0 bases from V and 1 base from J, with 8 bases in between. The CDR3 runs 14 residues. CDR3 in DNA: TGCAGTGCTAGAGATGATAGAGGCACAGATACGCAGTATTTT. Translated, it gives CSARDDRGTDTQYF.

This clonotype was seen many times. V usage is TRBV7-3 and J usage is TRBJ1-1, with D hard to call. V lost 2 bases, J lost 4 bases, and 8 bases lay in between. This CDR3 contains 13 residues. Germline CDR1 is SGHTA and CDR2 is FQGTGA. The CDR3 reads CASSLEATTEAFF. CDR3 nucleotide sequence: TGTGCCAGCAGCTTAGAGGCTACCACTGAAGCTTTCTTT.

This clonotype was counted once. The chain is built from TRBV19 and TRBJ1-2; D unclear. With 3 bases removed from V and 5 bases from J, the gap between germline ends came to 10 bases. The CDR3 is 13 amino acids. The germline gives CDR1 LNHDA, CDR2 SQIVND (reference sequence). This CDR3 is CASSIVSGYGYTF. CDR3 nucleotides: TGTGCCAGTAGTATTGTGTCAGGTTATGGCTACACCTTC.

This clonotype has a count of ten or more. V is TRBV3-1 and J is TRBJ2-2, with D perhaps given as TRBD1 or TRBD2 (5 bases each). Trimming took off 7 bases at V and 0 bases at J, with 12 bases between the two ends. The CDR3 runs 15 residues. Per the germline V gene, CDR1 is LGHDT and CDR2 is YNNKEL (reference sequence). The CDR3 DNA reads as TGTGCCAGCAACCGGGGCGGCTCGAACACCGGGGAGCTGTTTTTT. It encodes CASNRGGSNTGELFF.

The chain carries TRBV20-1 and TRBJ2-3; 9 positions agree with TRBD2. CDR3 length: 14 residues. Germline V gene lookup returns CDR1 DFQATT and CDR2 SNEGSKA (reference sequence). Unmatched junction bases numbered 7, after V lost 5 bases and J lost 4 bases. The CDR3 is CSAGSGSIADTQYF. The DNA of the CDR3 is TGCAGTGCTGGTAGCGGGAGTATCGCAGATACGCAGTATTTT.

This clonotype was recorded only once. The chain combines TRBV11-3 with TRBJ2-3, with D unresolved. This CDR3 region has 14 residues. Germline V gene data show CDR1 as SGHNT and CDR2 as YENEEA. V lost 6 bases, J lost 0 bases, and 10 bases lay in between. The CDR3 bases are TGTGCCAGCAGTTTCTCCGATAGCACAGATACGCAGTATTTT. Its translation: CASSFSDSTDTQYF.

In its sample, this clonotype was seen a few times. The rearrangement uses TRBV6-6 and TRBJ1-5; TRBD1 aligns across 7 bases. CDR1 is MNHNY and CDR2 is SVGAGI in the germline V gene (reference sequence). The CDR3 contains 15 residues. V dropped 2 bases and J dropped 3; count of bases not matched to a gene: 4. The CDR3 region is CASSYHDRDNQPQHF. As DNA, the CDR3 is TGTGCCAGCAGTTACCACGACAGGGACAATCAGCCCCAGCATTTT.

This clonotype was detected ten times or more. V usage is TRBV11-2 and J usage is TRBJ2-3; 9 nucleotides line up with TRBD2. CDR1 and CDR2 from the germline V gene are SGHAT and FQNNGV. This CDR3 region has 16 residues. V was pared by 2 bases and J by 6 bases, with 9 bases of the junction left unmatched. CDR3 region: CASSLFGLAGSDTQYF. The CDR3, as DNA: TGTGCCAGCAGCTTATTTGGCCTAGCGGGATCGGATACGCAGTATTTT.

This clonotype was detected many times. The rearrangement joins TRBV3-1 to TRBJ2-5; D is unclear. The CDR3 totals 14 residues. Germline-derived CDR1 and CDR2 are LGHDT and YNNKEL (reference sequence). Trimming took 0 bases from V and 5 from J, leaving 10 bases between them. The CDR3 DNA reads TGTGCCAGCAGCCAAGAGCAACTTCGGGAGACCCAGTACTTC. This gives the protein CASSQEQLRETQYF.

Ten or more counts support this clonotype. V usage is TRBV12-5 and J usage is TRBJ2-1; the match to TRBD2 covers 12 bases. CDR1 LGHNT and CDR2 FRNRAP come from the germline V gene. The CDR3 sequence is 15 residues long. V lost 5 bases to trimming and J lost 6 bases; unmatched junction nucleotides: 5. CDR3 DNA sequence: TGTGCTAGTGGTCCAGGACTAGCGGGATTCAATGAGCAGTTCTTC. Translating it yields CASGPGLAGFNEQFF.

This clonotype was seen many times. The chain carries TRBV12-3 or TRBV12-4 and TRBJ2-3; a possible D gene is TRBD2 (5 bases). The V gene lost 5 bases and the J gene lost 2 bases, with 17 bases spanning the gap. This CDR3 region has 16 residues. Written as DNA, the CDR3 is TGTGCCAGCAGTCCTGGTTACGAGGGAGTCACAGATACGCAGTATTTT. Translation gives CASSPGYEGVTDTQYF.

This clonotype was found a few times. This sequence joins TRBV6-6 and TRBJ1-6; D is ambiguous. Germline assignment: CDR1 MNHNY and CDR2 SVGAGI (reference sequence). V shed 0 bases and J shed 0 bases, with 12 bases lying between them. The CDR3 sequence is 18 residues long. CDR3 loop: CASSYSRTRSSYNSPLHF. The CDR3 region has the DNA TGTGCCAGCAGTTACTCGAGAACACGCAGCTCCTATAATTCACCCCTCCACTTT.

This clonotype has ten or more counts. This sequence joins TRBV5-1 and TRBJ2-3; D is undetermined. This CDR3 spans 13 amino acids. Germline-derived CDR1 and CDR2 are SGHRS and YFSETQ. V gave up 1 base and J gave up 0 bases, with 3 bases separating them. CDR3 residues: CASSLSSTDTQYF. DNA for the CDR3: TGCGCCAGCAGCTTGTCCAGCACAGATACGCAGTATTTT.